One sample yielded the 20 T cell receptor beta chains listed below, sequenced in a study of T cells in women clearing cervical HPV infection. This table comes from immunoSEQ multiplex PCR, and its TCRdb copy is limited to in-frame clones, with some not included. This sample's table reports roughly 50,000 clones. Sequencing used blood buffy coat. The receptor set was obtained from a woman aged 18 to 75 with a cervical HPV16 infection that either progressed to CIN3+ or cleared (not recorded which).

A word on this clone: Read sequence stops 3 residues before the CDR3 end, and the germline J gene provides the missing end. The V gene is TRBV7-2, the J gene TRBJ1-1; 9 nucleotides line up with TRBD1. V lost 5 bases and J lost 4; bases outside the gene matches: 5. From germline, CDR1 is SGHTA and CDR2 FQGNSA. The CDR3 extends over 14 amino acids. The DNA read from the CDR3 is TGTGCCAGCAGCCCGACAGGGGGTTTCACTGAA. This sequence encodes CASSPTGGFTE. In full, the CDR3 is CASSPTGGFTEAFF.

To note about this clone: The sequenced fragment ends 3 residues before the CDR3 boundary, so the rest is inferred from the germline J gene. Distinct nucleotide sequences in the sample also encode this CDR3. This chain uses TRBV10-3 with TRBJ2-7, with D perhaps TRBD1 (6 bases). Per germline, CDR1 ENHRY and CDR2 SYGVKD. The V gene lost 0 bases and the J gene lost 2 bases, with 8 bases spanning the gap. The CDR3 covers 14 residues. The CDR3 loop reads CAISESQGAYEQYF. The part of the CDR3 DNA that was read is TGTGCCATCAGTGAGTCACAGGGAGCCTACGAG.

The CDR3: CASSLRGTGTTEAFF. Incomplete CDR3 DNA: TGTGCCAGCAGCTTAAGGGGGACAGGGACCACTGAA. The chain couples TRBV7-2 to TRBJ1-1, with 9 bases fitting TRBD1. The DNA ends 3 residues before the CDR3 does, and the rest of the CDR3 is filled in from the germline J gene. Germline loops: CDR1 SGHTA, CDR2 FQGNSA. After removal of 2 bases from V and 4 bases from J, the junction contained 5 bases not matched to a gene. The CDR3 is made up of 15 amino acids.

As regards this clone: The read terminates 3 residues ahead of where the CDR3 ends, so the germline J gene completes it. The rearrangement uses TRBV29-1 and TRBJ2-2; TRBD2 might be the D (6 bases). Germline-derived CDR1 and CDR2 are SQVTM and ANQGSEA. V lost 2 bases to trimming and J lost 0 bases, with 22 bases between them. This CDR3 spans 19 amino acids. CDR3 region: CSVEQGTVTGVTNTGELFF. The covered CDR3 bases are TGCAGCGTTGAACAGGGTACGGTTACGGGAGTAACGAACACCGGGGAG.

A note on this clone: The read finishes 3 residues shy of the CDR3 end, and the germline J gene is used to complete it. This chain joins TRBV19 and TRBJ1-2; 8 bases are shared with TRBD1. Germline V CDR1 and CDR2: LNHDA, SQIVND (reference sequence). There are 12 residues in the CDR3. The sequenced CDR3 bases are TGTGCCAGTAGCGACAGGGGCTACGAC. Translation gives CASSDRGYD. In full, the CDR3 reads CASSDRGYDYTF.

As regards this clone: The read is 3 residues too short to cover the CDR3 end, so that end is filled in from the germline J gene. This chain joins TRBV6-2 or TRBV6-3 and TRBJ1-2, with 8 bases lining up with TRBD1. Trimming at V came to 3 bases and at J to 6 bases, leaving 15 bases not matched to a gene. Germline lookup yields CDR1 MNHEY and CDR2 SVGEGT. The CDR3 has 17 amino acids. This CDR3 is CASSYGTGSSITNGYTF. The CDR3 bases that were read are TGTGCCAGCAGTTATGGGACAGGCAGCTCTATAACTAATGGC.

Remarks on this clone: Read coverage stops 3 residues before the CDR3 terminus; the germline J gene supplies the remainder. The V and J genes are TRBV19 and TRBJ2-3, with 9 bases that match TRBD1. Germline V gene sequence: CDR1 LNHDA, CDR2 SQIVND (reference sequence). This CDR3 has 16 amino acids. The CDR3 bases that were read are TGTGCCAGTAGTACCCCCTCCCGGGACAGGGTGGGAGCG. It encodes CASSTPSRDRVGA. The CDR3 as a whole reads CASSTPSRDRVGAQYF.

In regard to this clone: The sequence runs out 3 residues before the end of the CDR3; the remainder is reconstructed from the germline J gene. The chain uses TRBV7-8 and TRBJ1-1, with D possibly matching TRBD1 (6 bases). Germline V gene sequence: CDR1 SGHVS, CDR2 FQNEAQ. The V end lost 5 bases, the J end lost 0 bases, and 10 bases lay between the germline ends. The CDR3 has 14 amino acids. The CDR3 region is CASSRTVMNTEAFF. The CDR3 bases that were read are TGTGCCAGCAGCAGGACAGTGATGAACACTGAA.

A word on this clone: The DNA ends 3 residues before the CDR3 does, and the rest of the CDR3 is filled in from the germline J gene. The chain carries TRBV7-6 and TRBJ2-7, with TRBD2 matching over 8 bases. The CDR3 extends over 13 amino acids. Germline V gene lookup returns CDR1 SGHVS and CDR2 FNYEAQ. The V segment lost 8 bases and the J segment 3 bases; nucleotides outside the gene matches: 6. The CDR3 sequence is CASSAGDHYEQYF. CDR3 bases read: TGTGCCAGCTCAGCGGGAGATCACTACGAG.

Remarks on this clone: The read finishes 3 residues shy of the CDR3 end, and the germline J gene is used to complete it. V and J are TRBV30 and TRBJ1-1, with no clear D. The CDR3 has 12 residues. CDR1 GTSNPN and CDR2 SVGIG come from the germline V gene (reference sequence). The CDR3 bases that were read are TGTGCCTGGATTCCTGCTAGCAAACGG. This codes for CAWIPASKR. The full CDR3 protein is CAWIPASKRAFF.

As for this clone: The read terminates 3 residues ahead of where the CDR3 ends, so the germline J gene completes it. Different DNA sequences within this sample yield the same CDR3. The chain couples TRBV6-1 to TRBJ1-2, with 8 bases identical to TRBD1. Germline assignment: CDR1 MNHNS and CDR2 SASEGT. The CDR3 runs 15 residues. The CDR3 bases that were read are TGTGCCAGCAGTGAAGTGAGGGGGACAGGAGGCGGA. Translation gives CASSEVRGTGGG. The whole CDR3 sequence reads CASSEVRGTGGGYTF.

With respect to this clone: The read is 3 residues too short to cover the CDR3 end, so that end is filled in from the germline J gene. V and J are TRBV16 and TRBJ2-4; D not certain. CDR3 size: 13 residues. Per germline, CDR1 KGHSY and CDR2 FQNENV. CDR3 bases read: TGTGCCAGCAGCCCCCCAGAGGTAGGGATT. Protein product: CASSPPEVGI. In full, the CDR3 is CASSPPEVGIQYF.

The covered CDR3 bases are TGTGCCAGCAGCTTTCCTGACTATTCAGAGACC. Translating it yields CASSFPDYSET. The entire CDR3 is CASSFPDYSETQYF. The rearrangement uses TRBV5-4 and TRBJ2-5; D might be TRBD2 (5 bases). The CDR3 goes on 3 residues after the read ends, and that part is filled in from the germline J gene. This CDR3 is built from 14 residues. V lost 2 bases and J 4 bases, leaving 12 bases between the germline ends. Germline V gene lookup returns CDR1 SGHNT and CDR2 YYREEE (reference sequence).

Points on this clone: The read is 3 residues too short to cover the CDR3 end, so that end is filled in from the germline J gene. This sequence joins TRBV7-9 and TRBJ1-5; D remains unclear. Trimming stripped 5 bases from V and 2 bases from J, with 10 bases between. Germline CDR1 reads SEHNR; CDR2 reads FQNEAQ (reference sequence). CDR3 length: 14 amino acids. The CDR3 here is CASSEPGGNQPQHF. The sequenced part of the CDR3 DNA is TGTGCCAGCAGCGAACCAGGTGGCAATCAGCCC.

With respect to this clone: The read terminates 3 residues before the CDR3 end, so the remaining end is supplied by the germline J gene. This chain uses TRBV11-1 with TRBJ1-2; D unresolved. Per germline, CDR1 SGHAT and CDR2 FQDESV (reference sequence). The germline V and J ends were trimmed by 1 base and 0 bases, with 3 bases remaining between them. The CDR3 covers 13 residues. The CDR3 sequence: CASSLGTNYGYTF. CDR3 DNA, as far as it was read: TGTGCCAGCAGCTTAGGTACTAACTATGGC.

Comments on this clone: The read ends 3 residues shy of where the CDR3 ends; the end is completed using the germline J gene. This chain joins TRBV18 and TRBJ2-2; D possibly corresponds to TRBD2 (5 bases). Germline lookup yields CDR1 KGHSH and CDR2 LQKENI. CDR3 size: 14 residues. The chain's CDR3 is CASSIRATNEKLFF. CDR3 bases read: TGTGCCAGCTCAATCCGGGCGACTAATGAAAAG.

In the case of this clone: The read halts 3 residues ahead of the CDR3 end, with the missing end drawn from the germline J gene. J is TRBJ1-1 and V is TRBV19; weak D call: TRBD1 (5 bases). Trimming removed 5 bases from V and 4 bases from J, with 17 bases in between. In germline, CDR1 is LNHDA, CDR2 SQIVND (reference sequence). The CDR3 spans 15 residues. CDR3 region: CASSPTGLGGTEAFF. CDR3 DNA (partial): TGTGCCAGTAGTCCTACAGGCCTGGGTGGCACTGAA.

In the case of this clone: The read gets to within 3 residues of the CDR3 end, and the germline J gene fills in the rest. The chain links TRBV6-1 to TRBJ2-3; no firm D call. The CDR3 sequence is 12 residues long. V was shortened by 3 bases and J by 3 bases, with 4 bases between the two germline ends. Germline CDR1 is MNHNS and CDR2 is SASEGT. This CDR3 is CASSESTDTQYF. The CDR3 bases that were read are TGTGCCAGCAGTGAGTCTACAGATACG.

Comments on this clone: The CDR3 end is not reached by the read, which stops 3 residues before it; the germline J gene fills it in. V gene TRBV20-1 combines with J gene TRBJ2-7; D remains ambiguous. The CDR3 sequence is 14 residues long. Germline V CDR1 and CDR2: DFQATT, SNEGSKA (reference sequence). The germline V and J ends were trimmed by 4 bases and 2 bases, with 15 bases remaining between them. The CDR3 protein is CSATGLRAPYEQYF. The part of the CDR3 DNA that was read is TGCAGTGCTACCGGTCTTAGAGCTCCCTACGAG.

On this clone: The DNA ends 3 residues before the CDR3 does, and the rest of the CDR3 is filled in from the germline J gene. J is TRBJ1-1 and V is TRBV2; D perhaps matches TRBD1 (6 bases). This CDR3 is built from 11 residues. The V gene's germline CDR1 is SNHLY and CDR2 FYNNEI. The sequenced CDR3 bases are TGTGCCAGCACCGGGGGGCCCGAA. Its translation: CASTGGPE. The CDR3, in full, reads CASTGGPEAFF. The full variable domain, completed using reference TRBV2 and TRBJ1-1, is EPEVTQTPSHQVTQMGQEVILRCVPISNHLYFYWYRQILGQKVEFLVSFYNNEISEKSEIFDDQFSVERPDGSNFTLKIRSTKLEDSAMYFCASTGGPEAFFGQGTRLTVV.